This T cell receptor (beta chain) was sequenced during a study of beta chain features in type 1 diabetes (dated by TCRdb to the late 2010s). Regarding the study in general: No differences in mean age, gender distribution, total cell number or subset yield were found between patients and healthy donors. A total of roughly 99 million sorted cells were examined across all samples, and the number of cells per subset was strongly correlated with RNA yield. The study compared the TCRB repertoires of sorted circulating CD4+ T cell subsets in recently diagnosed type 1 diabetes patients with those in matched healthy donors. Naive and central memory subsets were obtained from all 30 or so donors, but regulatory and stem cell-like memory subsets were isolated from only 8 patients and 8 healthy donors. Summary of the overall study and its limitations: Naive, central memory and regulatory TCRB repertoires appeared more similar among patients than among healthy donors. Fewer insertions and more nucleotide deletions at VDJ recombination sites were observed in patients with type 1 diabetes, implying thymic rearrangement abnormalities. Because the HLA sub-analyses included only small numbers of individuals, any influence of HLA type on TCRB rearrangement was left unresolved. PCR may preferentially amplify shorter templates, but because patient and control samples were amplified and corrected together, any resulting skew would affect both groups equally. In all four CD4+ subsets, TCRB CDR3 length was moderately but significantly shorter in type 1 diabetes patients. Because cDNA was sequenced instead of genomic DNA, activated cells with high expression could be over-represented, although the groups did not differ in activation or CD3 levels.

From each donor, a single peripheral blood sample of 100 to 150 mL on average was drawn into heparinised tubes. Naive, central memory, regulatory and stem cell-like memory CD4+ T cells were sorted on a BD FACSAria II using a panel including CD45RO, CCR7, CD25, CD127, CD95 and CD27. Purity was above 95% for every sorted population. PBMCs were isolated right away by Lymphoprep density gradient centrifugation and were stained directly, without culture. Samples were stained and sorted in pairs, with one healthy donor and one patient per experiment, so that batch effects were minimized. With regard to this clone: Its recognized antigen is unknown. Base qualities are missing; no much larger clone stands one base away.

All of the isolated RNA was reverse transcribed with the High Capacity cDNA Reverse Transcription Kit, so expressed TCRB transcripts were sequenced. Naive, central memory and regulatory T cell samples underwent deep immunoSEQ sequencing, averaging around 4 million total reads per sample. Sorted cells were lysed in RLT buffer, and RNA was extracted using DNase-treated RNeasy Micro or Mini kits according to cell number. To prevent cross-contamination, each cell subset was processed individually, whereas patient and healthy donor samples were processed jointly. TCRB sequences were amplified from cDNA with the immunoSEQ multiplex PCR, producing 87-bp fragments spanning the CDR3 region. Amplicons were sequenced on the Illumina HiSeq platform. Per the source publication's procedure: PCR bias was computationally corrected using synthetic template baselines, reads within Hamming distance 2 were collapsed, and singletons that could not be merged were discarded. Reads were aligned to IMGT to assign V, D and J genes, CDR3 length, and insertions or deletions at six rearrangement sites. Clonotype counts were normalized to sorted cell number within each subset before computing true diversity and Gini coefficients with the tcR R package. The overlap coefficient, calculated on TCRB nucleotide sequences, was used to quantify repertoire sharing. Out-of-frame TCRB sequences from naive cells were analyzed to stand in for the pre-selection repertoire. TCRdb limited this immuneACCESS table to in-frame rearrangements with V and J called. A share of clones is missing; checked studies link under half to unresolved V genes, and the rest is unexplained. D and trimming were read from the DNA, whereas the V and J calls and clone size are those reported in that table. The sample table contains approximately 250,000 clones; only one count was recorded for 12% to 15% of them. The top ten clones comprise more than 0.02% of the sample.

V is shortened by 6 bases, J by 2 bases, and the region joining them spans 19 bases. As encoded in the germline V gene (reference sequence), CDR1 is LNHDA while CDR2 is SQIVND. From its cysteine to its phenylalanine, the CDR3 spans 16 amino acids. Left in the record is the CDR3 DNA by itself, 48 bases read in frame from the first base. Material: naive CD4+ T cells from blood. The cell subset or site label, read with the paper, signifies: true naive CD4+ T cells. The chain couples TRBV19 to TRBJ1-1, with the D gene not clear enough to name. The source is a woman aged 40 to 50 in good health. The CDR3 has the sequence CASSIRRGILNTEAFF. The nucleotide sequence reads as follows: TGTGCCAGTAGCATACGGCGGGGAATACTAAACACTGAAGCTTTCTTT.